The 3 T cell receptor beta chains presented below share a single source sample, sequenced in a study of T cell responses to AZD1222 COVID-19 vaccine. TCRdb's copy holds only in-frame clones and misses some; the assay was immunoSEQ multiplex PCR. The sample lists over 75,000 clones; 70% to 90% were seen once. Sample: peripheral blood, taken 28 days after the second AZD1222 dose. The receptors derive from an adult who received the AZD1222 COVID-19 vaccine.

V is TRBV28 and J is TRBJ1-2; 9 positions match TRBD1. Germline V CDR1 and CDR2: MDHEN, SYDVKM. The CDR3 is 15 residues long. J lost 8 bases, V lost 8 bases, and 15 bases had no gene match. CDR3 nucleotides: TGTGCCAGCCGGGGTACCCCGGGACAGGGATTGGGCTACACCTTC. Protein: CASRGTPGQGLGYTF.

The chain couples TRBV9 to TRBJ1-1; D gene uncertain. Germline values: CDR1 SGDLS, CDR2 YYNGEE. Trimming shortened V by 0 bases and J by 3 bases, and 6 bases separated the two germline ends. CDR3 length: 13 amino acids. The CDR3 region is CASSVGPDTEAFF. Written as DNA, the CDR3 is TGTGCCAGCAGCGTAGGCCCAGACACTGAAGCTTTCTTT.

The chain carries TRBV28 and TRBJ1-2; the D gene is possibly TRBD1 (6 bases). The CDR3 consists of 18 residues. Germline CDR1 is MDHEN and CDR2 is SYDVKM. Trimming left V 5 bases short and J 7 bases short, with 29 bases between. CDR3 amino acids: CASSVRLGLRQDLGGYTF. CDR3 in DNA: TGTGCCAGCAGTGTACGACTGGGCCTTCGACAGGACCTAGGTGGCTACACCTTC.